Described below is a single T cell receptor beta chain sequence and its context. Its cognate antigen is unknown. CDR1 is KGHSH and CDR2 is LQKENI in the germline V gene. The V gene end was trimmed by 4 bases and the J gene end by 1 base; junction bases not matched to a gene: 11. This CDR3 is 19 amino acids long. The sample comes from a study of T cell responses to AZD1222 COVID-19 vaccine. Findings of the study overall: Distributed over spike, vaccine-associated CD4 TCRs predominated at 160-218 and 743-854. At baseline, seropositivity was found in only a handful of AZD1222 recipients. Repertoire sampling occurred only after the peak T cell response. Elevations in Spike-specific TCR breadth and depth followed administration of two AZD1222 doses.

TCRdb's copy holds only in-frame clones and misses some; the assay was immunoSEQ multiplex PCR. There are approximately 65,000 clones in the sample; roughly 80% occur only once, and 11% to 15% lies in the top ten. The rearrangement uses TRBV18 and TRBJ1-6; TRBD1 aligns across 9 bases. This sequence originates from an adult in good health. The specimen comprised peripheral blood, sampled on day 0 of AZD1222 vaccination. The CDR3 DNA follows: TGTGCCAGCTCACTTAAGACAGGGGGAATTGGATCCTATAATTCACCCCTCCACTTT. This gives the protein CASSLKTGGIGSYNSPLHF.